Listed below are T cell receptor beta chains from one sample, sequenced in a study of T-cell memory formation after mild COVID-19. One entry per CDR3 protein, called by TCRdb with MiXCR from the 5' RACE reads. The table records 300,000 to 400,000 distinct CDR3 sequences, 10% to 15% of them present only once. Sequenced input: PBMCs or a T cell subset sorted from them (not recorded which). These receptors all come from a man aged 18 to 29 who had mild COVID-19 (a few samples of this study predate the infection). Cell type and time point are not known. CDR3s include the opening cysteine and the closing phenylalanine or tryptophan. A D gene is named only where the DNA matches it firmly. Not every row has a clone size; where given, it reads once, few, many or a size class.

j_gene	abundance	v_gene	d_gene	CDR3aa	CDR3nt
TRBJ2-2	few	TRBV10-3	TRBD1	CAIRAGTGTTSGELFF	TGTGCCATCAGGGCGGGGACAGGAACCACCTCCGGGGAGCTGTTTTTT
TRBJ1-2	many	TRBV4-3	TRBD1	CASSQDPGQGIYGYTF	TGCGCCAGCAGCCAAGACCCGGGACAGGGAATTTATGGCTACACCTTC
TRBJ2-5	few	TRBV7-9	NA	CASSLVPPETQYF	TGTGCCAGCAGCTTAGTACCCCCAGAGACCCAGTACTTC
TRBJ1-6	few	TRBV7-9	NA	CASSLEYNSPLHF	TGTGCCAGCAGCTTGGAGTATAATTCACCCCTCCACTTT
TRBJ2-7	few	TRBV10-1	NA	CASSEKRITSEQYF	TGCGCCAGCAGTGAGAAAAGGATTACGAGCGAGCAGTACTTC
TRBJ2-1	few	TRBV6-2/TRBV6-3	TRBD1	CASSDQGALYNEQFF	TGTGCCAGCAGTGACCAGGGGGCGCTTTACAATGAGCAGTTCTTC
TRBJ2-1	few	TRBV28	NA	CASSFSGPYNEQFF	TGTGCCAGCAGTTTCTCGGGGCCCTACAATGAGCAGTTCTTC
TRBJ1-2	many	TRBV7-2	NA	CASSSTGPRAWGYTF	TGTGCCAGCAGTTCTACCGGGCCCCGGGCGTGGGGCTACACCTTC
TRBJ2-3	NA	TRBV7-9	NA	CAGGRGTDTQYF	TGTGCCGGGGGAAGAGGCACAGATACGCAGTATTTT
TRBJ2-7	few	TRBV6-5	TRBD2	CASSYRPTAGNEQYF	TGTGCCAGCAGTTATCGTCCTACAGCGGGAAACGAGCAGTACTTC
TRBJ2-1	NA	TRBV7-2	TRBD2	CASSPSGGGGYNEQFF	TGTGCCAGCAGCCCCTCGGGAGGAGGCGGCTACAATGAGCAGTTCTTC
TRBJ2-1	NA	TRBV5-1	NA	CASILGHGNEQFF	TGCGCCAGCATCTTGGGGCACGGGAATGAGCAGTTCTTC
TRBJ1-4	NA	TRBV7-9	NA	CASSSQGGEKLFF	TGTGCCAGCAGCTCCCAGGGCGGAGAAAAACTGTTTTTT
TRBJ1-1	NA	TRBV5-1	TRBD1	CASSALGQGNTEAFF	TGCGCCAGCAGCGCCCTGGGACAGGGCAACACTGAAGCTTTCTTT
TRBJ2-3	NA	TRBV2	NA	CASSARTVQDTQYF	TGTGCCAGCAGTGCAAGGACAGTTCAAGATACGCAGTATTTT
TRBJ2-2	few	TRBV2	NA	CASSVRQSTGELFF	TGTGCCAGCAGTGTACGACAGAGCACCGGGGAGCTGTTTTTT
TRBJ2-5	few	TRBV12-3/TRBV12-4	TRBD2	CASSPRLAGDQETQYF	TGTGCCAGCAGTCCTAGACTAGCGGGGGACCAAGAGACCCAGTACTTC
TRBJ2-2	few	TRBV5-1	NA	CASSLDSGAGELFF	TGCGCCAGCAGCTTGGACTCAGGGGCCGGGGAGCTGTTTTTT
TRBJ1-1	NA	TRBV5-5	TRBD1	CASSIGTDFRAFF	TGTGCCAGCAGCATCGGGACAGACTTTCGAGCTTTCTTT
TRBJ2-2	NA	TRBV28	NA	CASSPYRVTGELFF	TGTGCCAGCAGTCCCTACAGGGTCACCGGGGAGCTGTTTTTT
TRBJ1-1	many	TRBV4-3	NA	CASSQVQEGGTEAFF	TGCGCCAGCAGCCAAGTCCAGGAAGGTGGAACTGAAGCTTTCTTT
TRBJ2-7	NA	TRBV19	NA	CASSISGATYEQYF	TGTGCCAGTAGTATTTCAGGGGCAACCTACGAGCAGTACTTC
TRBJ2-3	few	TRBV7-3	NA	CASSLYPFTDTQYF	TGTGCCAGCAGCTTGTATCCCTTCACAGATACGCAGTATTTT
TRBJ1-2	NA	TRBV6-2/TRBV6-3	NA	CASSYLRTGLGYGYTF	TGTGCCAGCAGTTACCTCCGCACAGGGCTCGGCTATGGCTACACCTTC
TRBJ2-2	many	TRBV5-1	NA	CASSMFRTANTGELFF	TGCGCCAGCAGCATGTTCCGGACAGCGAACACCGGGGAGCTGTTTTTT
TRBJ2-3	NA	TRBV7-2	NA	CASSPFSSTDTQYF	TGTGCCAGCAGCCCCTTCTCTAGCACAGATACGCAGTATTTT
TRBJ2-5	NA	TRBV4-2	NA	CASSQGGLGTQETQYF	TGTGCCAGCAGCCAAGGTGGATTGGGGACCCAAGAGACCCAGTACTTC
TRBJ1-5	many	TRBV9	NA	CASSVALSPVNQPQHF	TGTGCCAGCAGCGTAGCTCTCAGCCCAGTCAATCAGCCCCAGCATTTT
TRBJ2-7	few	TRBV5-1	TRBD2	CASSLDSSGTYEQYF	TGCGCCAGCAGCTTGGATTCTAGCGGTACCTACGAGCAGTACTTC
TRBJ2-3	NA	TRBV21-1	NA	CASSKKSGGLTGADTQYF	TGTGCCAGCAGCAAAAAAAGCGGGGGACTGACGGGGGCAGATACGCAGTATTTT
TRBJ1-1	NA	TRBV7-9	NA	CASSLDRRVNTEAFF	TGTGCCAGCAGCTTAGACAGGCGGGTGAACACTGAAGCTTTCTTT
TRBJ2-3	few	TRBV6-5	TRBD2	CASRDPGLARYTQYF	TGTGCCAGCAGGGATCCGGGACTAGCCCGATATACGCAGTATTTT